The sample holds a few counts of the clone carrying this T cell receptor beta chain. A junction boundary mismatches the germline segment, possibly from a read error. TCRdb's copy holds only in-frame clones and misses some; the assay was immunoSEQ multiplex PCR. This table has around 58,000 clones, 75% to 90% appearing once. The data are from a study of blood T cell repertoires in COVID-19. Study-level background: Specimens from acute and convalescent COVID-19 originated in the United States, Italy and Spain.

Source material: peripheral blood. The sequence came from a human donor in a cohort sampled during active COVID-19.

The CDR3 bases are TGTGCCAGCAGTTTAGGACAGGGGAGGTTTCAGCCCCAGCATTTT. This codes for CASSLGQGRFQPQHF. The V call is TRBV7-2, the J call TRBJ1-5; 9 bases are shared with TRBD1. The germline V gene has CDR1 SGHTA and CDR2 FQGNSA. The CDR3 extends over 15 amino acids.